This TCR beta chain is from a study of T cells after yellow fever vaccination. Study at large: For low cell numbers, libraries were made with SMART-Seq v4 Ultra Low Input. Whole-study findings and limits: Some clonotypes, a small share, were shared between CD4 and CD8 compartments. High-abundance clonotypes from the bulk population could contaminate FACS-sorted repertoires.

Germline values: CDR1 SGHRS, CDR2 YFSETQ. The CDR3 is made up of 18 amino acids. Unmatched junction bases numbered 14, after V lost 0 bases and J lost 3 bases. The TCR cDNA carried a universal primer site and UMIs from 5'RACE template switching. TCRdb processed the 5' RACE reads anew with MiXCR; each CDR3 protein has one entry. This table has about 340,000 distinct CDR3 sequences, approximately 9% appearing once. This clonotype was found many times. Its specificity is unknown. Sample: PBMCs, taken on the day of the first yellow fever vaccination. This receptor was taken from a man between 18 and 29 years old who received the YFV17D yellow fever vaccine. The genes are TRBV5-1 and TRBJ2-7, with TRBD1 matching over 8 bases. The CDR3 sequence: CASSLAPGQEGMIYEQYF. CDR3 DNA sequence: TGCGCCAGCAGCTTGGCCCCGGGACAGGAGGGGATGATCTACGAGCAGTACTTC. The complete variable domain, with remaining parts taken from reference TRBV5-1 and TRBJ2-7, reads KAGVTQTPRYLIKTRGQQVTLSCSPISGHRSVSWYQQTPGQGLQFLFEYFSETQRNKGNFPGRFSGRQFSNSRSEMNVSTLELGDSALYLCASSLAPGQEGMIYEQYFGPGTRLTVT.